These 22 T cell receptor beta chains were sequenced from one sample in a study of regulatory T cells in long-lasting Graves disease. Time point meaning: persistent/refractory GD, antithyroid drugs over 5 years with positive TRAb. Extracted PBMC RNA gave rise to the TCR library. Combining iRepertoire HTBI primers with Arm-PCR of CDR3 regions, the authors built TCR beta libraries. MiXCR was run by TCRdb on the multiplex PCR reads, yielding one entry per CDR3 protein. The sample shows roughly 300,000 distinct CDR3 sequences, about 20% of them seen only once. The specimen was peripheral blood mononuclear cells (PBMCs), collected when the disease was refractory, from a patient treated with antithyroid drugs. These receptors all stem from a female donor with Graves disease.

This clonotype has just a few counts. The rearrangement links TRBV6-5 to TRBJ2-7; D possibly matches TRBD1 or TRBD2 (5 bases each). This CDR3 is 15 amino acids long. Germline V lookup: CDR1 MNHEY, CDR2 SVGAGI. Trimming stripped 2 bases from V and 5 bases from J, with 16 bases between. CDR3 DNA sequence: TGTGCCAGCAGTTACAGGGGCCCCGCGAGGGACGAGCAGTACTTC. Translating it yields CASSYRGPARDEQYF.

This clonotype was detected many times. A read error may account for a junction end that differs from germline. The chain recombines TRBV6-2 or TRBV6-3 with TRBJ2-7, with 9 nucleotides matching TRBD1. This CDR3 comprises 15 residues. Per germline, CDR1 MNHEY and CDR2 SVGEGT. CDR3 nucleotide sequence: TGTGCCAGCAGCTACTCCGGGACAGGGATCAACGAGCAGTACTTC. It encodes CASSYSGTGINEQYF.

A remark on this clonotype: With a much larger clone just one base away, this may be a read error. The CDR3 coding sequence is TGTGCCAGCACCCCGAGTGGCGTCCCGTACGTGCAGTACTTC. Residues: CASTPSGVPYVQYF. This rearrangement joins TRBV6-1 to TRBJ2-7; D is ambiguous. This CDR3 has 14 residues. Germline V gives CDR1 MNHNS, CDR2 SASEGT.

Ten or more counts support this clonotype. The chain uses TRBV18 and TRBJ2-5; D ambiguous. The length of the CDR3 is 14 residues. The V end lost 2 bases, the J end lost 5 bases, and 12 bases lay between the germline ends. Germline V gene sequence: CDR1 KGHSH, CDR2 LQKENI. The DNA of the CDR3 is TGTGCCAGCTCACCAAGACCCGGACCGGAGACCCAGTACTTC. Protein: CASSPRPGPETQYF.

This clonotype showed up just a few times. The CDR3 DNA reads as TGTGCCAGCAGTTTACGGTCAAACAATGAGCAGTTCTTC. As protein: CASSLRSNNEQFF. This chain links TRBV12-3 or TRBV12-4 with TRBJ2-1; the D is unclear. The CDR3 runs 13 residues. Trimming took off 2 bases at V and 5 bases at J, with 7 bases between the two ends.

The sample holds many counts of this clonotype. The rearrangement joins TRBV5-1 to TRBJ1-2; D call uncertain. Deletions cut 4 bases from V and 0 bases from J, with 13 bases between. CDR1 is SGHRS and CDR2 is YFSETQ in the germline V gene. This CDR3 has 15 amino acids. CDR3 nucleotide sequence: TGCGCCAGCAGCAAAGGACGGATAGCTAACTATGGCTACACCTTC. Amino acids: CASSKGRIANYGYTF.

This clonotype was counted many times. The J gene is TRBJ2-5, the V gene TRBV11-3, with TRBD1 matching 8 bases. Per the germline V gene, CDR1 is SGHNT and CDR2 is YENEEA. Trimming at V came to 4 bases and at J to 5 bases, leaving 12 bases not matched to a gene. The CDR3 has 16 amino acids. CDR3 region: CASSSSDRAVRETQYF. The CDR3 DNA follows: TGTGCCAGCAGCTCCTCGGACAGGGCAGTAAGGGAGACCCAGTACTTC. The full variable domain, its missing parts supplied by reference TRBV11-3 and TRBJ2-5, is EAGVVQSPRYKIIEKKQPVAFWCNPISGHNTLYWYLQNLGQGPELLIRYENEEAVDDSQLPKDRFSAERLKGVDSTLKIQPAELGDSAVYLCASSSSDRAVRETQYFGPGTRLLVL.

The V and J genes are TRBV20-1 and TRBJ1-4, with 8 positions matching TRBD1. The germline V gene has CDR1 DFQATT and CDR2 SNEGSKA (reference sequence). The CDR3 is 18 amino acids. Losses at the gene ends were 0 bases for V and 3 bases for J; bases not matched to a gene: 12. The CDR3 loop reads CSARDASGQVRANEKLFF. CDR3 coding DNA: TGCAGTGCTAGAGATGCTTCGGGACAGGTCCGAGCTAATGAAAAACTGTTTTTT.

The V call is TRBV10-2, the J call TRBJ2-7, with a possible D match to TRBD1 (7 bases). V shed 8 bases and J shed 6 bases, with 17 bases lying between them. Germline assignment: CDR1 WSHSY and CDR2 SAAADI. This CDR3 has 13 amino acids. The CDR3 sequence is CASRGGGFSEQYF. The CDR3 nucleotides are TGCGCCAGCCGAGGAGGGGGCTTCTCCGAGCAGTACTTC.

The chain joins TRBV19 to TRBJ2-5; D may be TRBD1 or TRBD2 (5 bases each). The V end lost 8 bases, the J end lost 4 bases, and 11 bases lay between the germline ends. Looked up from germline, CDR1 is LNHDA and CDR2 is SQIVND (reference sequence). The CDR3 covers 12 residues. The CDR3 nucleotides are TGTGCCAGTGGGACGGCCGGAGAGACCCAGTACTTC. Amino acid sequence: CASGTAGETQYF.

This sequence joins TRBV20-1 and TRBJ2-5; 11 bases align to TRBD1. Germline CDR1 and CDR2: DFQATT and SNEGSKA (reference sequence). CDR3 size: 15 residues. J lost 1 base, V lost 5 bases, and 6 bases had no gene match. The CDR3 loop is CSARTGTGGQETQYF. CDR3 sequence (DNA): TGCAGTGCTCGAACCGGGACAGGGGGCCAAGAGACCCAGTACTTC.

This clonotype was seen a few times. CDR3 sequence: CSARTGESNTGELFF. CDR3 bases: TGCAGTGCTAGGACAGGGGAATCGAACACCGGGGAGCTGTTTTTT. This sequence joins TRBV20-1 and TRBJ2-2, with 8 bases aligning to TRBD1. CDR1 and CDR2 from the germline V gene are DFQATT and SNEGSKA (reference sequence). V lost 3 bases to trimming and J lost 0 bases; unmatched junction nucleotides: 3. CDR3 length equals 15 residues.

This clonotype was recorded many times. The CDR3 coding sequence is TGTGCCAGCTCATACCCGGGACAGGGCCCCTACGAGCAGTACTTC. This codes for CASSYPGQGPYEQYF. This sequence joins TRBV18 and TRBJ2-7, with TRBD1 matching over 9 bases. Germline CDR1 reads KGHSH; CDR2 reads LQKENI. V gave up 5 bases and J gave up 2 bases; unmatched junction bases: 7. The CDR3 runs to 15 residues.

The sample holds many counts of this clonotype. This rearrangement joins TRBV7-9 to TRBJ2-7; TRBD1 aligns across 10 bases. The CDR3 totals 15 residues. The trim removed 5 bases at V and 2 bases at J, leaving 6 bases unmatched. The germline CDR1 and CDR2 sequences are SEHNR and FQNEAQ (reference sequence). DNA for the CDR3: TGTGCCAGCAGCGCCCCGGACAGGGGGACCTACGAGCAGTACTTC. It codes for CASSAPDRGTYEQYF. The complete variable domain, with remaining parts taken from reference TRBV7-9 and TRBJ2-7, reads DTGVSQNPRHKITKRGQNVTFRCDPISEHNRLYWYRQTLGQGPEFLTYFQNEAQLEKSRLLSDRFSAERPKGSFSTLEIQRTEQGDSAMYLCASSAPDRGTYEQYFGPGTRLTVT.

The CDR3 sequence is CASSFKGARQPQHF. In DNA form, the CDR3 reads TGTGCCAGCAGTTTCAAGGGGGCGCGCCAGCCCCAGCATTTT. The chain is built from TRBV28 and TRBJ1-5; 7 nucleotides agree with TRBD1. Germline V gene data show CDR1 as MDHEN and CDR2 as SYDVKM. This CDR3 is built from 14 residues. Losses at the gene ends were 3 bases for V and 7 bases for J; bases not matched to a gene: 6.

V usage is TRBV6-2 or TRBV6-3 and J usage is TRBJ1-5; no clear D gene. V gave up 6 bases and J gave up 1 base, with 16 bases separating them. The CDR3 runs to 16 residues. The germline V gene has CDR1 MNHEY and CDR2 SVGEGT. CDR3 sequence (DNA): TGTGCCAGCAGGGATGTCGGCATTGGGAGCAATCAGCCCCAGCATTTT. This sequence encodes CASRDVGIGSNQPQHF.

This clonotype was counted at least ten times. The genes are TRBV12-3 or TRBV12-4 and TRBJ2-7; 7 nucleotides line up with TRBD1. The CDR3 is made up of 13 amino acids. V was pared by 8 bases and J by 0 bases, with 4 bases of the junction left unmatched. CDR3 nucleotide sequence: TGTGCCAGCCGCCGGGACAGCTCCTACGAGCAGTACTTC. Its protein product is CASRRDSSYEQYF.

In this sample, this clonotype turned up many times. This chain connects TRBV28 to TRBJ2-5, with 7 bases identical to TRBD2. The length of the CDR3 is 13 residues. Looked up from germline, CDR1 is MDHEN and CDR2 is SYDVKM. Trimming at V came to 9 bases and at J to 0 bases, leaving 4 bases not matched to a gene. The DNA for the CDR3 is TGTGCCAGTGAGAGCGGGGACCAAGAGACCCAGTACTTC. Its translation is CASESGDQETQYF.

This clonotype was detected only a few times. V is TRBV6-5 and J is TRBJ2-6, with TRBD1 as a possible D gene (6 bases). V was clipped by 2 bases and J by 0 bases, with 14 bases between them. The CDR3 covers 18 residues. The germline CDR1 and CDR2 sequences are MNHEY and SVGAGI. CDR3 sequence reads: CASSYKGQGYSGANVLTF. CDR3 bases: TGTGCCAGCAGTTACAAGGGGCAGGGGTACTCTGGGGCCAACGTCCTGACTTTC.

J is TRBJ1-6 and V is TRBV5-1; D is unresolved. The CDR3 sequence is 13 residues long. V was trimmed by 0 bases and J by 11 bases, leaving 9 bases between them. CDR1 is SGHRS, CDR2 YFSETQ, per germline. CDR3 in DNA: TGCGCCAGCAGCTTGGCCGGGCTTGCACCCCTCCACTTT. Its translation is CASSLAGLAPLHF.

This clonotype came up many times. V and J are TRBV7-2 and TRBJ2-7; D uncertain. The CDR3 spans 13 residues. Trimming removed 5 bases from V and 0 bases from J, with 8 bases in between. Germline V gives CDR1 SGHTA, CDR2 FQGNSA. The CDR3 region is CASSPTYSYEQYF. The CDR3 DNA is TGTGCCAGCAGCCCAACCTACTCCTACGAGCAGTACTTC.

The table lists this clonotype with a few counts. The rearrangement joins TRBV7-8 to TRBJ1-6; 8 bases are shared with TRBD1. There are 15 residues in the CDR3. Germline V gives CDR1 SGHVS, CDR2 FQNEAQ. J gave up 8 bases and V 4 bases, and 7 bases lay outside the gene matches. CDR3 coding DNA: TGTGCCAGCAGCTCGCAGGGGGCAATCTATTCACCCCTCCACTTT. Residues: CASSSQGAIYSPLHF.